This T cell receptor (beta chain) was sequenced for a study of blood T cell repertoires in COVID-19. Germline V gene lookup returns CDR1 ENHRY and CDR2 SYGVKD. CDR3 size: 13 residues. The germline V and J ends were trimmed by 11 bases and 2 bases, with 16 bases remaining between them. In the study's own analysis: Amplifying reference gene primers gave estimates of nucleated cell counts. Some clones are missing from TCRdb's copy, which holds only in-frame ones; the method was immunoSEQ multiplex PCR. Clonal size and the V and J genes are those of that table, whereas D and trimming came from the DNA. The data contain more than 200,000 clones, 88% of them singletons.

This receptor was obtained from a woman aged 55-69 years with acute or convalescent COVID-19. The V gene is TRBV10-3, the J gene TRBJ2-7; possibly TRBD1 for D (5 bases). The sequencing sample was made of peripheral blood. CDR3 amino acids: CAAGRQSAYEQYF. For the CDR3, the DNA is TGTGCCGCCGGCCGACAGAGTGCCTACGAGCAGTACTTC.